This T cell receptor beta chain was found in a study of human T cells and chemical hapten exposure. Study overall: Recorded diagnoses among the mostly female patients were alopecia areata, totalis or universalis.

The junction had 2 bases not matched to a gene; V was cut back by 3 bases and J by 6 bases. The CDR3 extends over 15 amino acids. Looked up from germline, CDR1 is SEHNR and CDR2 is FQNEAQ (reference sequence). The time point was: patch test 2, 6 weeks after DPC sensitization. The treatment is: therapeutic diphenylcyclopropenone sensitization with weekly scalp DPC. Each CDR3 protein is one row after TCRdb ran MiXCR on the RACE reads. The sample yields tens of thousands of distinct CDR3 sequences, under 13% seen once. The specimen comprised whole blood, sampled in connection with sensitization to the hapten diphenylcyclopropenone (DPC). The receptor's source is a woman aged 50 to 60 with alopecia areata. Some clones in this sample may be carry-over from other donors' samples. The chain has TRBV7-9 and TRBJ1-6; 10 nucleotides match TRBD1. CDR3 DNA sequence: TGTGCCAGCAGCTTGGGACAGGGGACTAATTCACCCCTCCACTTT. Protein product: CASSLGQGTNSPLHF. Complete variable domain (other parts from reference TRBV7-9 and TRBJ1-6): DTGVSQNPRHKITKRGQNVTFRCDPISEHNRLYWYRQTLGQGPEFLTYFQNEAQLEKSRLLSDRFSAERPKGSFSTLEIQRTEQGDSAMYLCASSLGQGTNSPLHFGNGTRLTVT.